The 16 T cell receptor beta chains in this list originate from one sample, sequenced in a study of OX40 agonist ivuxolimab in advanced cancers. Only in-frame clones appear in the TCRdb table, and some are missing; sequencing was by immunoSEQ multiplex PCR. The table includes about 88,000 clones, around 85% detected once. Sequences were derived from CD4+ or CD8+ T cells sorted from blood, sampled in a trial of the OX40 agonist ivuxolimab. Receptors were obtained from an adult with an advanced solid tumor such as melanoma, head and neck, liver or kidney cancer.

This sequence joins TRBV25-1 and TRBJ2-1; 7 bases are a match to TRBD1. V was clipped by 8 bases and J by 8 bases; unmatched bases: 3. Germline V gives CDR1 MGHDK, CDR2 SYGVNS. The CDR3 covers 11 residues. The chain's CDR3 is CASQTGDEQFF. The CDR3 DNA reads TGTGCCAGCCAAACAGGGGATGAGCAGTTCTTC. Filled out from reference TRBV25-1 and TRBJ2-1, the complete variable domain reads EADIYQTPRYLVIGTGKKITLECSQTMGHDKMYWYQQDPGMELHLIHYSYGVNSTEKGDLSSESTVSRIRTEHFPLTLESARPSHTSQYLCASQTGDEQFFGPGTRLTVL.

This clone was recorded once. The V and J genes are TRBV4-1 and TRBJ1-1; D is undetermined. Per the germline V gene, CDR1 is MGHRA and CDR2 is YSYEKL. The CDR3 runs 16 residues. The V end was cut by 0 bases, the J end by 8 bases, with 19 bases between. CDR3 protein: CASSQEGRIPQGEAFF. In nucleotides, the CDR3 is TGCGCCAGCAGCCAAGAAGGCAGGATTCCCCAAGGAGAAGCTTTCTTT.

V usage is TRBV5-1 and J usage is TRBJ1-5; 9 nucleotides align to TRBD1. Germline-derived CDR1 and CDR2 are SGHRS and YFSETQ. CDR3 size: 15 residues. After removal of 4 bases from V and 7 bases from J, the junction contained 9 bases not matched to a gene. This CDR3 is CASSPGTGRYQPQHF. CDR3 DNA sequence: TGCGCCAGCAGCCCCGGGACAGGGCGTTACCAGCCCCAGCATTTT.

V is TRBV5-1 and J is TRBJ1-4, with 7 bases that match TRBD1. CDR3 length: 16 residues. The germline V gene has CDR1 SGHRS and CDR2 YFSETQ. V lost 0 bases, J lost 4 bases, and 6 bases stayed unmatched. CDR3 in amino acids: CASSLEMQGGNEKLFF. The CDR3 region has the DNA TGCGCCAGCAGCTTGGAGATGCAGGGGGGTAATGAAAAACTGTTTTTT.

This clone was counted between two and nine times. This rearrangement joins TRBV7-2 to TRBJ1-5; 9 bases agree with TRBD1. CDR1 and CDR2 (germline): SGHTA, FQGNSA. With V trimmed by 5 bases and J by 6 bases, 8 bases remained unmatched. The CDR3 totals 15 residues. CDR3 sequence reads: CASSPGTGFFQPQHF. The CDR3 region has the DNA TGTGCCAGCAGCCCCGGGACAGGGTTTTTTCAGCCCCAGCATTTT.

This chain uses TRBV28 with TRBJ2-2; 9 bases map to TRBD1. CDR3 length: 16 residues. J gave up 3 bases and V 7 bases, and 9 bases lay outside the gene matches. Germline CDR1 is MDHEN and CDR2 is SYDVKM. The CDR3 DNA is TGTGCCAGCACCTTCGGAGACAGGGGGTACACCGGGGAGCTGTTTTTT. It encodes CASTFGDRGYTGELFF.

The gene calls are TRBV13 and TRBJ2-3, with D perhaps TRBD2 (6 bases). V gave up 3 bases and J gave up 4 bases, with 14 bases separating them. Germline V lookup: CDR1 PRHDT, CDR2 FYEKMQ (reference sequence). This CDR3 contains 15 residues. The CDR3 nucleotides read TGTGCCAGCAGCTTGAAGACTAGTCTCGCAGATACGCAGTATTTT. This gives the protein CASSLKTSLADTQYF.

V and J are TRBV7-8 and TRBJ1-3, with D perhaps TRBD1 (5 bases). Germline V gene lookup returns CDR1 SGHVS and CDR2 FQNEAQ. CDR3 size: 17 residues. V lost 5 bases, J lost 0 bases, and 17 bases lay in between. The CDR3 sequence: CASSQTRWGNSGNTIYF. The DNA for the CDR3 is TGTGCCAGCAGCCAGACACGGTGGGGGAACTCTGGAAACACCATATATTTT.

This chain joins TRBV5-1 and TRBJ2-3, with 13 positions matching TRBD2. CDR3 length: 16 amino acids. V lost 0 bases and J lost 4; bases outside the gene matches: 2. Germline CDR1 reads SGHRS; CDR2 reads YFSETQ. The CDR3 nucleotides are TGCGCCAGCAGCTTGGGGACTAGCGGGAGTGCAGATACGCAGTATTTT. The encoded protein is CASSLGTSGSADTQYF.

V usage is TRBV7-9 and J usage is TRBJ2-7; 11 positions agree with TRBD2. Germline CDR1 and CDR2: SEHNR and FQNEAQ (reference sequence). The CDR3 has 14 residues. V lost 4 bases, J lost 4 bases, and 3 bases stayed unmatched. Written as DNA, the CDR3 is TGTGCCAGCAGCTCGCTAGCGGGAGGTTACGAGCAGTACTTC. It specifies CASSSLAGGYEQYF. Full variable domain (outside the CDR3, taken from reference TRBV7-9 and TRBJ2-7): DTGVSQNPRHKITKRGQNVTFRCDPISEHNRLYWYRQTLGQGPEFLTYFQNEAQLEKSRLLSDRFSAERPKGSFSTLEIQRTEQGDSAMYLCASSSLAGGYEQYFGPGTRLTVT.

The CDR3 sequence: CASSPGWSPMNYGYTF. The CDR3 nucleotides read TGTGCCAGCAGCCCCGGTTGGAGCCCCATGAACTATGGCTACACCTTC. V usage is TRBV5-4 and J usage is TRBJ1-2; the D is unclear. CDR1 SGHNT and CDR2 YYREEE come from the germline V gene (reference sequence). The germline V and J ends were trimmed by 4 bases and 2 bases, with 18 bases remaining between them. This CDR3 region has 16 residues.

The chain carries TRBV6-5 and TRBJ1-6; perhaps TRBD1 as D (6 bases). This CDR3 has 14 amino acids. The V end lost 6 bases, the J end lost 7 bases, and 13 bases lay between the germline ends. Germline V CDR1 and CDR2: MNHEY, SVGAGI. The DNA of the CDR3 is TGTGCCAGCAGGTTCGGACAGACAAATTCACCCCTCCACTTT. Translated, it gives CASRFGQTNSPLHF.

On this clone itself: Other DNA sequences in this specimen translate into the identical CDR3. This chain joins TRBV9 and TRBJ1-1, with 8 positions matching TRBD1. Unmatched junction bases numbered 1, after V lost 0 bases and J lost 0 bases. The CDR3 is 15 residues long. Germline lookup yields CDR1 SGDLS and CDR2 YYNGEE. The CDR3 is CASSVVGQVNTEAFF. CDR3 DNA: TGTGCCAGCAGCGTAGTGGGACAGGTGAACACTGAAGCTTTCTTT. Together with reference TRBV9 and TRBJ1-1, the CDR3 gives the full variable domain: DSGVTQTPKHLITATGQRVTLRCSPRSGDLSVYWYQQSLDQGLQFLIQYYNGEERAKGNILERFSAQQFPDLHSELNLSSLELGDSALYFCASSVVGQVNTEAFFGQGTRLTVV.

The J gene is TRBJ1-1, the V gene TRBV7-3; a possible D gene is TRBD1 (6 bases). Between the trimmed V and J ends, which lost 5 bases and 1 base, there was a span of 8 bases. The CDR3 loop spans 13 amino acids. Germline loops: CDR1 SGHTA, CDR2 FQGTGA. The CDR3 here is CASSLQGNTEAFF. In nucleotides, the CDR3 is TGTGCCAGCAGCCTACAGGGGAACACTGAAGCTTTCTTT.

The J gene is TRBJ1-4, the V gene TRBV5-1; possible D gene TRBD1, 5 bases. Germline CDR1 SGHRS, CDR2 YFSETQ. Trimming left V 3 bases short and J 0 bases short, with 6 bases between. This CDR3 contains 14 residues. CDR3 coding DNA: TGCGCCAGCAGCTGGGGGGCAACTAATGAAAAACTGTTTTTT. As protein: CASSWGATNEKLFF.

The V and J genes are TRBV13 and TRBJ2-1; TRBD2 might be the D (7 bases). V shed 5 bases and J shed 3 bases, with 29 bases lying between them. This CDR3 has 20 amino acids. Germline-derived CDR1 and CDR2 are PRHDT and FYEKMQ (reference sequence). The CDR3 reads CASSVARGLEGGVGYNEQFF. The CDR3 DNA follows: TGTGCCAGCAGCGTAGCCCGAGGACTAGAAGGGGGGGTTGGCTACAATGAGCAGTTCTTC.